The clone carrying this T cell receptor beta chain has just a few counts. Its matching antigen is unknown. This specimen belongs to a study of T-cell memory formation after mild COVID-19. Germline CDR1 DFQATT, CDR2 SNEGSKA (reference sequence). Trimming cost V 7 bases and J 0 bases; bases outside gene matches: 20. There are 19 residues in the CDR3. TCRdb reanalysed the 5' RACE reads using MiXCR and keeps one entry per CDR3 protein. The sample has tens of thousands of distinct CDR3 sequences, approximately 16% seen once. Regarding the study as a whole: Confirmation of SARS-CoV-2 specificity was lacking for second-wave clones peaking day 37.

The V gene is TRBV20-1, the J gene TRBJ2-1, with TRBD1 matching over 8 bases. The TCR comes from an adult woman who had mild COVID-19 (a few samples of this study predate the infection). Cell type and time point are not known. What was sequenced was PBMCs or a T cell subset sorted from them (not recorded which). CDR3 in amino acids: CSVPGNDLRGLLSYNEQFF. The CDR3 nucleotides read TGCAGTGTCCCCGGAAACGACCTCAGGGGGCTACTCTCCTACAATGAGCAGTTCTTC.